A single sample is the source of the 23 T cell receptor beta chains below, sequenced in a study of blood T cell repertoires in COVID-19. The data were produced by immunoSEQ multiplex PCR, yet TCRdb's version contains in-frame clones alone and is incomplete. Of tens of thousands of clones detected, approximately 78% appear once; the ten largest clones hold nearly 5%. The sequenced sample consisted of peripheral blood. These receptors all come from a woman aged 80 or over with active or convalescent COVID-19.

CDR3 sequence reads: CASSYSQGGYTF. CDR3 coding DNA: TGTGCCAGCAGTTACTCTCAGGGTGGCTACACCTTC. The chain combines TRBV6-2 or TRBV6-3 with TRBJ1-2; D is possibly TRBD1 (5 bases). The V gene lost 0 bases and the J gene lost 7 bases, with 6 bases spanning the gap. The CDR3 runs 12 residues. Germline V CDR1 and CDR2: MNHEY, SVGEGT.

This clone has ten or more counts. V is TRBV6-5 and J is TRBJ1-1, with D perhaps matching TRBD1 (5 bases). Germline CDR1 is MNHEY and CDR2 is SVGAGI. Trimming removed 7 bases at V and 0 bases at J, with 12 bases between. The CDR3 spans 14 residues. The CDR3 DNA follows: TGTGCCAGCACATCAGGGTACATGAACACTGAAGCTTTCTTT. Its translation is CASTSGYMNTEAFF.

The genes are TRBV6-5 and TRBJ2-6; D is unresolved. The V gene's germline CDR1 is MNHEY and CDR2 SVGAGI. V was clipped by 5 bases and J by 0 bases, with 5 bases between them. The CDR3 runs to 14 residues. The DNA for the CDR3 is TGTGCCAGCAGTCAGTCCTCTGGGGCCAACGTCCTGACTTTC. It yields the protein CASSQSSGANVLTF.

The chain joins TRBV21-1 to TRBJ2-3; TRBD1 is the table's D call, not checked against the DNA. TRBV21-1 is reported as a pseudogene. CDR3 length: 15 amino acids. The CDR3 DNA is TGTGCCAGCAGCCCCGGGACAGGGGCCCCAGATACGCAGTATTTT. Residues: CASSPGTGAPDTQYF.

V is TRBV19 and J is TRBJ1-4, with TRBD1 as a possible D gene (6 bases). Germline CDR1 is LNHDA and CDR2 is SQIVND (reference sequence). The CDR3 has 15 amino acids. V was pared by 3 bases and J by 5 bases, with 13 bases between. The CDR3 DNA is TGTGCCAGTAGTATTAAGACAGGCCGGAATGAAAAACTGTTTTTT. The encoded protein is CASSIKTGRNEKLFF. The variable domain in full, completed from reference TRBV19 and TRBJ1-4, reads DGGITQSPKYLFRKEGQNVTLSCEQNLNHDAMYWYRQDPGQGLRLIYYSQIVNDFQKGDIAEGYSVSREKKESFPLTVTSAQKNPTAFYLCASSIKTGRNEKLFFGSGTQLSVL.

The rearrangement joins TRBV11-2 to TRBJ2-7, with 11 bases matching TRBD2. The CDR3 has 19 amino acids. The germline V gene encodes CDR1 SGHAT and CDR2 FQNNGV. V was pared by 1 base and J by 5 bases, with 16 bases of the junction left unmatched. CDR3 sequence reads: CASSLGRSLAGGAGHEQYF. Here the CDR3 DNA reads TGTGCCAGCAGCTTAGGTCGGTCCCTAGCGGGAGGCGCTGGCCACGAGCAGTACTTC. Full variable domain (rest looked up from reference TRBV11-2 and TRBJ2-7): EAGVAQSPRYKIIEKRQSVAFWCNPISGHATLYWYQQILGQGPKLLIQFQNNGVVDDSQLPKDRFSAERLKGVDSTLKIQPAKLEDSAVYLCASSLGRSLAGGAGHEQYFGPGTRLTVT.

V gene TRBV2 combines with J gene TRBJ1-1; D may be TRBD1 (6 bases). This CDR3 is 15 amino acids long. The germline gives CDR1 SNHLY, CDR2 FYNNEI. The V and J ends lost 11 bases and 0 bases respectively, with 19 bases between them. The CDR3 DNA reads as TGTGCCTGCCAACAGGGCTCCCTTATGAACACTGAAGCTTTCTTT. This codes for CACQQGSLMNTEAFF.

The gene calls are TRBV30 and TRBJ1-2; weak D call: TRBD1 (6 bases). V was cut by 4 bases and J by 7 bases, with 13 bases left in between. This CDR3 has 12 amino acids. CDR1 and CDR2 from the germline V gene are GTSNPN and SVGIG (reference sequence). CDR3 nucleotides: TGTGCCTGGAAACAGGGAATCCGTGGCTACACCTTC. The encoded protein is CAWKQGIRGYTF.

The rearrangement uses TRBV7-2 and TRBJ2-2, with 8 bases matching TRBD2. V was pared by 1 base and J by 0 bases, with 7 bases of the junction left unmatched. The germline CDR1 and CDR2 sequences are SGHTA and FQGNSA. The CDR3 loop spans 18 amino acids. CDR3 coding DNA: TGTGCCAGCAGCTTAGGTGGTCGGGGGGGAACGAACACCGGGGAGCTGTTTTTT. Translated, it gives CASSLGGRGGTNTGELFF.

J is TRBJ2-1 and V is TRBV18; TRBD2 matches 10 bases. V gave up 5 bases and J gave up 0 bases; unmatched junction bases: 7. This CDR3 contains 17 residues. Germline V gene lookup returns CDR1 KGHSH and CDR2 LQKENI. This CDR3 reads CASSTTSGSSSYNEQFF. For the CDR3, the DNA is TGTGCCAGCTCAACGACTAGCGGGTCGAGCTCCTACAATGAGCAGTTCTTC.

This clone was seen once. The V and J genes are TRBV21-1 and TRBJ1-2; the listed D gene, TRBD1, was not tested against the DNA. TRBV21-1 is an annotated pseudogene. This CDR3 spans 16 amino acids. CDR3 sequence (DNA): TGTGCCAGCAGCTCCCCAGAGGGACAGGGGGACTATGGCTACACCTTC. Its translation: CASSSPEGQGDYGYTF.

The rearrangement uses TRBV5-1 and TRBJ2-5; no clear D gene. This CDR3 has 12 amino acids. Trimming pared 4 bases from V and 1 base from J, leaving 5 bases between. Germline lookup yields CDR1 SGHRS and CDR2 YFSETQ. The CDR3 DNA reads TGCGCCAGCAGCCCCCTCCAAGAGACCCAGTACTTC. It yields the protein CASSPLQETQYF.

The genes are TRBV30 and TRBJ2-1; TRBD2 matches 10 bases. The CDR3 has 16 residues. The V segment lost 2 bases and the J segment 0 bases; nucleotides outside the gene matches: 4. Germline V gives CDR1 GTSNPN, CDR2 SVGIG (reference sequence). CDR3 region: CAWSKAGGSSYNEQFF. DNA of the CDR3: TGTGCCTGGAGTAAAGCGGGAGGGAGCTCCTACAATGAGCAGTTCTTC.

This clone was counted a single time. This chain links TRBV4-1 with TRBJ1-5; D gene uncertain. Trimming left V 0 bases short and J 4 bases short, with 31 bases between. Germline CDR1 and CDR2: MGHRA and YSYEKL. The CDR3 spans 22 residues. The CDR3 loop reads CASSQDGEFRDQGVAGNQPQHF. For the CDR3, the DNA is TGCGCCAGCAGCCAAGATGGGGAGTTCCGGGATCAAGGAGTAGCCGGGAATCAGCCCCAGCATTTT.

The V and J genes are TRBV5-1 and TRBJ2-1; 10 bases line up with TRBD2. CDR3 length: 16 amino acids. The junction had 8 bases not matched to a gene; V was cut back by 1 base and J by 7 bases. CDR1 is SGHRS and CDR2 is YFSETQ in the germline V gene. The CDR3 reads CASSLSSAGGRNEQFF. CDR3 sequence (DNA): TGCGCCAGCAGCTTGTCGTCAGCGGGAGGGCGAAATGAGCAGTTCTTC.

This chain connects TRBV18 to TRBJ1-1; 8 nucleotides align to TRBD1. The CDR3 totals 19 residues. V lost 3 bases, J lost 3 bases, and 18 bases stayed unmatched. CDR1 is KGHSH, CDR2 LQKENI, per germline. CDR3 residues: CASSPSLDRGRQIYTEAFF. CDR3 nucleotide sequence: TGTGCCAGCTCACCGAGTCTCGACAGGGGACGACAAATCTACACTGAAGCTTTCTTT. Using reference TRBV18 and TRBJ1-1 for the parts outside the CDR3, the full variable domain is NAGVMQNPRHLVRRRGQEARLRCSPMKGHSHVYWYRQLPEEGLKFMVYLQKENIIDESGMPKERFSAEFPKEGPSILRIQQVVRGDSAAYFCASSPSLDRGRQIYTEAFFGQGTRLTVV.

This clone was seen a few times. The chain couples TRBV4-1 to TRBJ2-3; perhaps TRBD2 as D (5 bases). This CDR3 comprises 15 residues. Germline CDR1 and CDR2: MGHRA and YSYEKL. V lost 1 base and J lost 4, with 12 bases in between. The CDR3 sequence: CASSQGRVWADTQYF. The CDR3 region has the DNA TGCGCCAGCAGCCAAGGGCGGGTTTGGGCAGATACGCAGTATTTT.

The chain carries TRBV5-1 and TRBJ2-1; 9 positions agree with TRBD1. The V and J ends lost 4 bases and 0 bases, in that order; junction bases with no gene match: 2. CDR3 length: 15 amino acids. Germline values: CDR1 SGHRS, CDR2 YFSETQ. The CDR3 DNA reads TGCGCCAGCAGCCAGGGACAGGGCTCCTACAATGAGCAGTTCTTC. Translation: CASSQGQGSYNEQFF.

This chain uses TRBV19 with TRBJ1-1, with unresolved D. Deletions cut 5 bases from V and 1 base from J, with 11 bases between. The CDR3 extends over 14 amino acids. Germline values: CDR1 LNHDA, CDR2 SQIVND (reference sequence). In DNA, the CDR3 is TGTGCCAGTAGTTCCCTGGCAGGGAACACTGAAGCTTTCTTT. It encodes CASSSLAGNTEAFF.

J is TRBJ2-4 and V is TRBV6-1; 7 bases align to TRBD2. Germline trimming cut 3 bases from V and 9 bases from J; bases unmatched to any gene: 17. Germline CDR1 and CDR2: MNHNS and SASEGT. The CDR3 consists of 17 residues. The CDR3 here is CASSDLKWGGLIGIQYF. CDR3 DNA: TGTGCCAGCAGTGACCTTAAGTGGGGGGGACTCATCGGCATTCAGTACTTC.

The chain is built from TRBV28 and TRBJ1-5; D is unclear. With 6 bases removed from V and 7 bases from J, the gap between germline ends came to 7 bases. CDR3 size: 11 residues. CDR1 MDHEN and CDR2 SYDVKM come from the germline V gene. CDR3: CASSSLQPQHF. Here the CDR3 DNA reads TGTGCCAGCAGCTCGTTACAGCCCCAGCATTTT.

The V call is TRBV30, the J call TRBJ2-3; D remains unclear. The V gene lost 2 bases and the J gene lost 2 bases, with 14 bases spanning the gap. Germline V gene lookup returns CDR1 GTSNPN and CDR2 SVGIG (reference sequence). This CDR3 spans 15 amino acids. The chain's CDR3 is CAWSIAGFSTDTQYF. Written as DNA, the CDR3 is TGTGCCTGGAGTATCGCCGGTTTTTCCACAGATACGCAGTATTTT.

The rearrangement uses TRBV28 and TRBJ2-5; 8 nucleotides line up with TRBD1. With V trimmed by 1 base and J by 2 bases, 9 bases remained unmatched. Germline CDR1 is MDHEN and CDR2 is SYDVKM. The CDR3 contains 17 residues. The CDR3 spells CASSLSSMGQEQETQYF. The CDR3 nucleotides read TGTGCCAGCAGTTTATCGTCCATGGGACAGGAGCAAGAGACCCAGTACTTC.